This T cell receptor beta chain appears in the sequencing data of a study of cytomegalovirus exposure and HLA in healthy donors. Study context: Drawn from HLA-typed donors, approximately 86 million unique TCRs were held in an early data release.

The junction had 6 bases not matched to a gene; V was cut back by 6 bases and J by 1 base. The CDR3 consists of 15 residues. CDR1 is MNHEY and CDR2 is SMNVEV in the germline V gene (reference sequence). The study, taken as a whole, reports: Previous analysis showed most TCR beta V segments were productive about 90% or about 30% of the time.

In the case of this clone: The antigen is not known. The same CDR3 arises from other DNA sequences in this sample as well.

PCR was performed using 60 Vbeta and 13 Jbeta primers. Profiled with immunoSEQ multiplex PCR; TCRdb holds only in-frame clones, not every one. The sample data list about 72,000 clones. This receptor was identified in a man between 50 and 59 years old in good health and CMV-seropositive. Material for sequencing was PBMCs. This rearrangement joins TRBV27 to TRBJ2-7, with 10 bases identical to TRBD1. This CDR3 reads CASSSGTGVSYEQYF. The CDR3 nucleotides are TGTGCCAGCAGCTCCGGGACAGGGGTATCCTACGAGCAGTACTTC.